One and the same sample provided the 26 T cell receptor beta chains below, sequenced in a study of blood T cell repertoires in COVID-19. Assay used: immunoSEQ multiplex PCR; TCRdb lists only in-frame clones, some missing. This sample carries about 67,000 clones, roughly 88% of them seen once, and the ten largest clones take around 1.2%. The sample taken for sequencing was peripheral blood. These receptors all come from a woman aged 55-75 years with acute or convalescent COVID-19.

The chain couples TRBV19 to TRBJ2-4; the D gene is possibly TRBD1 (5 bases). Germline CDR1 and CDR2: LNHDA and SQIVND (reference sequence). The CDR3 runs to 15 residues. Trimming cost V 3 bases and J 5 bases, with 14 bases left between them. The CDR3 spells CASSIRAPFQNIQYF. CDR3 nucleotides: TGTGCCAGTAGTATCAGGGCCCCATTCCAAAACATTCAGTACTTC.

The chain couples TRBV2 to TRBJ1-2, with D hard to call. The CDR3 is made up of 14 amino acids. Germline CDR1 reads SNHLY; CDR2 reads FYNNEI. Trimming shortened V by 3 bases and J by 2 bases, and 10 bases separated the two germline ends. The CDR3 coding sequence is TGTGCCAGCAGTGATCCGGGGAAGAACTATGGCTACACCTTC. It yields the protein CASSDPGKNYGYTF.

The rearrangement joins TRBV18 to TRBJ1-4, with D perhaps TRBD1 (6 bases). Looked up from germline, CDR1 is KGHSH and CDR2 is LQKENI. Trimming removed 2 bases from V and 7 bases from J, with 14 bases in between. This CDR3 has 15 amino acids. In nucleotides, the CDR3 is TGTGCCAGCTCACCAGGGGGCCCCGTTCGTGAAAAACTGTTTTTT. Protein product: CASSPGGPVREKLFF. Variable domain in full (rest from reference TRBV18 and TRBJ1-4): NAGVMQNPRHLVRRRGQEARLRCSPMKGHSHVYWYRQLPEEGLKFMVYLQKENIIDESGMPKERFSAEFPKEGPSILRIQQVVRGDSAAYFCASSPGGPVREKLFFGSGTQLSVL.

V usage is TRBV2 and J usage is TRBJ2-7; a possible D gene is TRBD2 (6 bases). Germline V lookup: CDR1 SNHLY, CDR2 FYNNEI. The CDR3 contains 13 residues. V was clipped by 5 bases and J by 6 bases, with 14 bases between them. This CDR3 is CASSLESRGEQYV. The CDR3 coding sequence is TGTGCCAGCAGTTTAGAGTCGCGGGGCGAGCAGTACGTC.

The chain recombines TRBV6-5 with TRBJ1-5; D gene unclear. With 5 bases removed from V and 2 bases from J, the gap between germline ends came to 7 bases. Germline V CDR1 and CDR2: MNHEY, SVGAGI. The CDR3 is 13 residues long. Written as DNA, the CDR3 is TGTGCCAGCAGTCCGGGAGGCAATCAGCCCCAGCATTTT. This sequence encodes CASSPGGNQPQHF.

This clone has more than one count but fewer than ten. This chain connects TRBV30 to TRBJ1-2, with unresolved D. Germline CDR1 GTSNPN, CDR2 SVGIG (reference sequence). The V end was cut by 0 bases, the J end by 4 bases, with 9 bases between. This CDR3 is built from 13 residues. CDR3 nucleotides: TGTGCCTGGAGTGTACCTGGGAGCTATGGCTACACCTTC. Translation: CAWSVPGSYGYTF.

The V call is TRBV19, the J call TRBJ1-5, with unresolved D. In germline, CDR1 is LNHDA, CDR2 SQIVND (reference sequence). Deletions cut 5 bases from V and 3 bases from J, with 17 bases between. The CDR3 is made up of 16 amino acids. For the CDR3, the DNA is TGTGCCAGTAGTCCGGGAGGGATCATCGACAATCAGCCCCAGCATTTT. Translating it yields CASSPGGIIDNQPQHF. Supplemented by reference TRBV19 and TRBJ1-5, the full variable domain reads DGGITQSPKYLFRKEGQNVTLSCEQNLNHDAMYWYRQDPGQGLRLIYYSQIVNDFQKGDIAEGYSVSREKKESFPLTVTSAQKNPTAFYLCASSPGGIIDNQPQHFGDGTRLSIL.

The V gene is TRBV5-6, the J gene TRBJ2-7, with D tentatively TRBD1 (6 bases). V was cut by 2 bases and J by 1 base, with 22 bases left in between. This CDR3 comprises 18 residues. Germline V gene lookup returns CDR1 SGHDT and CDR2 YYEEEE. DNA for the CDR3: TGTGCCAGCAGCTTCTCCACAGGGAGTCGGCGTACATCCTACGAGCAGTACGTC. Its translation is CASSFSTGSRRTSYEQYV.

This sequence joins TRBV2 and TRBJ1-4; D is unresolved. Deletions cut 8 bases from V and 8 bases from J, with 18 bases between. The CDR3 totals 14 residues. The germline CDR1 and CDR2 sequences are SNHLY and FYNNEI. CDR3 DNA: TGTGCCAGCGCTACCGGGTCGAAATCCGAAAAACTGTTTTTT. It yields the protein CASATGSKSEKLFF.

This rearrangement joins TRBV12-5 to TRBJ2-1; 10 bases are shared with TRBD2. Germline trimming cut 4 bases from V and 3 bases from J; bases unmatched to any gene: 6. The CDR3 spans 16 residues. Germline CDR1 and CDR2: LGHNT and FRNRAP. CDR3 in amino acids: CASGSELAGNYNEQFF. CDR3 nucleotides: TGTGCTAGTGGTTCTGAACTAGCGGGAAACTACAATGAGCAGTTCTTC.

The chain combines TRBV5-4 with TRBJ2-1; D gene ambiguous. V was clipped by 1 base and J by 7 bases, with 15 bases between them. CDR1 is SGHNT, CDR2 YYREEE, per germline (reference sequence). The CDR3 spans 15 residues. The CDR3 nucleotides are TGTGCCAGCAGCTTGCAATCTCTCGGGTCGAATGAGCAGTTCTTC. It specifies CASSLQSLGSNEQFF.

The V and J genes are TRBV29-1 and TRBJ2-3; tentatively, D is TRBD1 (6 bases). The length of the CDR3 is 15 residues. V dropped 3 bases and J dropped 2 bases, with 15 bases sitting between them. The V gene's germline CDR1 is SQVTM and CDR2 ANQGSEA. CDR3 loop: CSVDQPQGITDTQYF. In nucleotides, the CDR3 is TGCAGCGTTGATCAGCCCCAGGGGATCACAGATACGCAGTATTTT.

This clone was observed a single time. V and J are TRBV5-1 and TRBJ2-5; D unresolved. The CDR3 extends over 14 amino acids. V lost 1 base and J 5 bases, leaving 12 bases between the germline ends. CDR1 SGHRS and CDR2 YFSETQ come from the germline V gene. The chain's CDR3 is CASSLYEARETQYF. The CDR3 region has the DNA TGCGCCAGCAGCTTGTATGAAGCGCGGGAGACCCAGTACTTC.

The chain employs TRBV27 and TRBJ2-2, with TRBD2 matching 13 bases. This CDR3 comprises 16 residues. The germline V gene encodes CDR1 MNHEY and CDR2 SMNVEV (reference sequence). The V segment lost 6 bases and the J segment 4 bases; nucleotides outside the gene matches: 5. CDR3 in DNA: TGTGCCAGCAGCCCCAGGACTAGCGGGGGCACCGGGGAGCTGTTTTTT. It yields the protein CASSPRTSGGTGELFF.

The rearrangement links TRBV5-1 to TRBJ1-1; no clear D. Deletions cut 4 bases from V and 1 base from J, with 11 bases between. The CDR3 is made up of 14 amino acids. Germline lookup yields CDR1 SGHRS and CDR2 YFSETQ. CDR3 bases: TGCGCCAGCAGCCCGGACTTCGGGAACACTGAAGCTTTCTTT. This translates into CASSPDFGNTEAFF.

This chain connects TRBV5-1 to TRBJ2-2, with 10 positions matching TRBD2. The CDR3 contains 16 residues. V dropped 3 bases and J dropped 4; count of bases not matched to a gene: 6. CDR1 and CDR2 from the germline V gene are SGHRS and YFSETQ. DNA for the CDR3: TGCGCCAGCAGCTGGAGAGCGGGGGGGGCCACCGGGGAGCTGTTTTTT. This gives the protein CASSWRAGGATGELFF.

This clone was seen only a few times. J is TRBJ1-5 and V is TRBV7-2; D not certain. This CDR3 is 15 amino acids long. Germline loops: CDR1 SGHTA, CDR2 FQGNSA. V lost 2 bases to trimming and J lost 0 bases, with 8 bases between them. Here the CDR3 reads CASSLNGNSNQPQHF. The CDR3, as DNA: TGTGCCAGCAGCTTAAACGGGAATAGCAATCAGCCCCAGCATTTT.

The chain uses TRBV18 and TRBJ2-5, with 11 positions matching TRBD2. The length of the CDR3 is 17 residues. Germline loops: CDR1 KGHSH, CDR2 LQKENI. After removal of 4 bases from V and 0 bases from J, the junction contained 7 bases not matched to a gene. The CDR3 DNA is TGTGCCAGCTCACGGAGGGCTAGCGGGGGGTACCAAGAGACCCAGTACTTC. Translated: CASSRRASGGYQETQYF.

The chain combines TRBV2 with TRBJ2-1; no clear D gene. The CDR3 runs to 13 residues. Germline V gene lookup returns CDR1 SNHLY and CDR2 FYNNEI. Trimming left V 4 bases short and J 5 bases short, with 9 bases between. CDR3 sequence: CASSVAVHNEQFF. As DNA, the CDR3 is TGTGCCAGCAGTGTTGCGGTCCACAATGAGCAGTTCTTC.

A few counts support this clone. The chain employs TRBV11-1 and TRBJ2-6; 9 nucleotides agree with TRBD1. The CDR3 spans 16 residues. Germline V gives CDR1 SGHAT, CDR2 FQDESV (reference sequence). With 3 bases clipped from V and 1 base from J, the junction kept 1 base outside the gene matches. Written as DNA, the CDR3 is TGTGCCAGCAGCTTCGGACAGGGGTCTGGGGCCAACGTCCTGACTTTC. Translated: CASSFGQGSGANVLTF.

The chain employs TRBV6-2 or TRBV6-3 and TRBJ1-2, with 8 bases matching TRBD1. The V gene's germline CDR1 is MNHEY and CDR2 SVGEGT. With V trimmed by 4 bases and J by 5 bases, 6 bases remained unmatched. The CDR3 consists of 14 residues. This CDR3 reads CASSWGQDWYGYTF. The CDR3 nucleotides are TGTGCCAGCAGTTGGGGACAGGACTGGTATGGCTACACCTTC.

This chain links TRBV7-2 with TRBJ2-3; D is possibly TRBD2 (6 bases). The V end lost 5 bases, the J end lost 1 base, and 13 bases lay between the germline ends. CDR3 length equals 15 residues. Germline CDR1 is SGHTA and CDR2 is FQGNSA. The CDR3 nucleotides read TGTGCCAGCAGCCCTCGGGCTAGCGGCACAGATACGCAGTATTTT. This encodes CASSPRASGTDTQYF.

This chain uses TRBV5-6 with TRBJ2-1; 7 bases agree with TRBD1. This CDR3 comprises 15 residues. Germline trimming cut 0 bases from V and 2 bases from J; bases unmatched to any gene: 2. In germline, CDR1 is SGHDT, CDR2 YYEEEE. The CDR3 DNA is TGTGCCAGCAGCTTGGGGGACAGTACCTACAATGAGCAGTTCTTC. Amino acids: CASSLGDSTYNEQFF.

The chain uses TRBV4-2 and TRBJ1-1, with D unresolved. Between the trimmed V and J ends, which lost 4 bases and 1 base, there was a span of 13 bases. CDR1 LGHNA and CDR2 YNFKEQ come from the germline V gene. There are 15 residues in the CDR3. CDR3 amino acids: CASSPDQVSNTEAFF. CDR3 DNA: TGTGCCAGCAGCCCCGACCAGGTGTCGAACACTGAAGCTTTCTTT.

This clone was observed a handful of times. This sequence joins TRBV7-9 and TRBJ2-6; 7 bases match TRBD1. This CDR3 has 17 amino acids. In germline, CDR1 is SEHNR, CDR2 FQNEAQ (reference sequence). Losses at the gene ends were 5 bases for V and 1 base for J; bases not matched to a gene: 8. In nucleotides, the CDR3 is TGTGCCAGCAGCGAAGACAGGGTCTTTTCTGGGGCCAACGTCCTGACTTTC. Translation gives CASSEDRVFSGANVLTF.

Only one count was recorded for this clone. CDR3 DNA sequence: TGTGCCAGCAGCCAAGAAGGGGGCTCCATGAACACTGAAGCTTTCTTT. Its translation: CASSQEGGSMNTEAFF. This rearrangement joins TRBV3-1 (or the pseudogene TRBV3-2) to TRBJ1-1, with 7 bases identical to TRBD1. The CDR3 is 16 amino acids. The V and J ends lost 0 bases and 0 bases, in that order; junction bases with no gene match: 4. The germline CDR1 and CDR2 sequences are LGHDT and YNNKEL (reference sequence).